A single sample gave rise to the 10 T cell receptor beta chains below, sequenced in a study of post-analysis software for immune sequencing data (dated by TCRdb to between 2015 and 2017). Broader findings and caveats from the paper: Patients showed significantly higher frequencies than controls for about five TRBV segments, among them TRBV5-6, TRBV5-1 and TRBV20-1.

No antigen is known for these receptors. The protocol used for the library was PCR. TCRdb names Illumina HiSeq 2500 as the instrument used. Unique molecular identifiers were incorporated into TCR beta cDNA libraries to reduce PCR and sequencing biases. Using fastp at Q25 and MiXCR, TCRdb reprocessed the public reads and kept productive beta chains. Entries are consolidated by CDR3 protein sequence, retaining the most common genes and DNA. For this sample the table gives 700,000 to 800,000 distinct CDR3 sequences, of which around 27% were detected only once. Of the sample, roughly 0.53% falls within the top ten clones. Sequenced material: blood. The receptors were sampled from a girl aged 5 to 17 with multiple sclerosis.

The CDR3 nucleotides are TGTGCCAGCTCACGTACGAATTCACCCCTCCACTTT. It translates to CASSRTNSPLHF. The chain uses TRBV18 and TRBJ1-6; no firm D call. The germline CDR1 and CDR2 sequences are KGHSH and LQKENI. The CDR3 spans 12 residues. V was clipped by 4 bases and J by 7 bases, with 5 bases between them. Filled out from reference TRBV18 and TRBJ1-6, the complete variable domain reads NAGVMQNPRHLVRRRGQEARLRCSPMKGHSHVYWYRQLPEEGLKFMVYLQKENIIDESGMPKERFSAEFPKEGPSILRIQQVVRGDSAAYFCASSRTNSPLHFGNGTRLTVT.

The V call is TRBV7-9, the J call TRBJ1-4; D not certain. Deletions cut 2 bases from V and 6 bases from J, with 7 bases between. CDR3 length equals 13 residues. Germline V gene sequence: CDR1 SEHNR, CDR2 FQNEAQ (reference sequence). The CDR3 nucleotides are TGTGCCAGCAGCTTAAGGAAAGATGAAAAACTGTTTTTT. This sequence encodes CASSLRKDEKLFF.

This clonotype came up a few times. V usage is TRBV7-2 and J usage is TRBJ2-3; D remains ambiguous. This CDR3 contains 16 residues. Germline CDR1 SGHTA, CDR2 FQGNSA. Deletions cut 1 base from V and 0 bases from J, with 11 bases between. The CDR3 bases are TGTGCCAGCAGCTTAGTGGGTGATGCTAGCACAGATACGCAGTATTTT. As protein: CASSLVGDASTDTQYF.

The rearrangement links TRBV9 to TRBJ2-5; possible D gene TRBD2, 7 bases. This CDR3 contains 16 residues. Germline V lookup: CDR1 SGDLS, CDR2 YYNGEE. Deletions cut 5 bases from V and 4 bases from J, with 21 bases between. The CDR3 bases are TGTGCCAGCAGTGCTGGTGGGGGGGCTTCGGTAGAGACCCAGTACTTC. The encoded protein is CASSAGGGASVETQYF.

Remarks on this clonotype: The junction departs from the called germline gene at one end, perhaps through a read error. J is TRBJ2-7 and V is TRBV5-5; the match to TRBD2 covers 9 bases. Germline values: CDR1 SGHKS, CDR2 YYEKEE (reference sequence). CDR3 size: 15 residues. In nucleotides, the CDR3 is TGTGCCAGCAGCTTGTATCCTAGCGGGACCTACGGGCAGTACTTC. Translating it yields CASSLYPSGTYGQYF.

The table lists this clonotype with a few counts. This chain connects TRBV6-1 to TRBJ2-1, with 14 bases identical to TRBD2. This CDR3 contains 13 residues. V was pared by 9 bases and J by 8 bases, with 3 bases of the junction left unmatched. Germline-derived CDR1 and CDR2 are MNHNS and SASEGT. As DNA, the CDR3 is TGTGCCAGTGAGACTAGCGGGAGGGATGAGCAGTTCTTC. Its protein is CASETSGRDEQFF.

This chain joins TRBV15 and TRBJ2-4, with a weak D call TRBD1 (5 bases). The germline V gene encodes CDR1 LNHNV and CDR2 YYDKDF (reference sequence). V was cut by 0 bases and J by 13 bases, with 19 bases left in between. CDR3 length: 15 amino acids. In DNA, the CDR3 is TGTGCCACCAGCAGAGATATAGGGGCCGTCAATGAGCAGTACTTC. This translates into CATSRDIGAVNEQYF.

This clonotype was recorded a few times. The CDR3 DNA is TGTGCCAGCAGCCAAGGGGGACAGTCAGATACGCAGTATTTT. This encodes CASSQGGQSDTQYF. The V and J genes are TRBV6-6 and TRBJ2-3; 7 bases map to TRBD1. The J segment lost 4 bases and the V segment lost 6 bases, leaving 7 bases of the junction unmatched. The CDR3 is 14 amino acids. Germline CDR1 and CDR2: MNHNY and SVGAGI (reference sequence).

This clonotype turned up a few times. The chain carries TRBV29-1 and TRBJ1-1; D not resolved. The CDR3 spans 15 residues. The germline V and J ends were trimmed by 0 bases and 0 bases, with 11 bases remaining between them. Germline values: CDR1 SQVTM, CDR2 ANQGSEA. CDR3 loop: CSVEDWYLMNTEAFF. CDR3 DNA: TGCAGCGTTGAAGATTGGTACCTCATGAACACTGAAGCTTTCTTT.

The V and J genes are TRBV6-6 and TRBJ1-2, with no clear D. The CDR3 loop spans 14 amino acids. Germline V gives CDR1 MNHNY, CDR2 SVGAGI (reference sequence). V lost 0 bases and J lost 5, with 10 bases in between. CDR3 sequence: CASSYSHIGYGYTF. DNA of the CDR3: TGTGCCAGCAGTTACTCTCACATAGGGTATGGCTACACCTTC.